The present TCR beta chain was sequenced within a study of kidney transplant recipient with SARS-CoV-2 infection. One entry per CDR3 protein, called by TCRdb with MiXCR from the reads. The sample gives roughly 250,000 distinct CDR3 sequences, about 28% of which show up once; less than 8.5% is in the top ten. This clonotype showed up many times. The CDR3 sequence is 16 residues long. Germline lookup yields CDR1 MNHEY and CDR2 SVGAGI. With 6 bases clipped from V and 0 bases from J, the junction kept 8 bases outside the gene matches. The starting material was a blood sample, obtained at baseline and on day 111 from a kidney transplant recipient. The clonotype comes from a male patient aged 30 to 40 who had COVID-19 and was a kidney transplant recipient. Certain T cells may be donor cells from the graft. The chain employs TRBV6-5 and TRBJ1-2; TRBD1 agrees at 9 bases. DNA of the CDR3: TGTGCCAGCAGGACAGGGGGGACAGCTTCTAACTATGGCTACACCTTC. The encoded protein is CASRTGGTASNYGYTF.